Listed below are T cell receptor beta chains from one sample, sequenced in a study of cytomegalovirus exposure and HLA in healthy donors. TCRdb's table, derived via immunoSEQ multiplex PCR, lists solely in-frame clones and lacks some. The sample yields 50,000 or so clones, 72% seen once. Sequencing was done on a sample of PBMCs. The receptors were sampled from a woman aged 45-60 years in good health and CMV-seronegative. Both conserved end residues are part of each CDR3. A D gene is named only where the DNA matches it firmly. Size is stated for part of the rows, as once, few or many counts, or as a class when the clone is expanded.

TRBV11-2	NA	NA	TRBJ1-3	CASSYNFGEVGNTIYF	TGTGCCAGCAGCTATAACTTTGGAGAAGTTGGAAACACCATATATTTT
TRBV7-2	TRBD2	NA	TRBJ2-7	CASSLGTSDSYEQYF	TGTGCCAGCAGCTTAGGCACTAGCGACTCCTACGAGCAGTACTTC
TRBV19	NA	NA	TRBJ2-2	CASSNMASFIGGGELFF	TGTGCCAGTAGTAACATGGCTAGCTTCATAGGTGGCGGGGAGCTGTTTTTT
TRBV6-6	NA	NA	TRBJ2-2	CATKNTGELFF	TGTGCCACCAAGAACACCGGGGAGCTGTTTTTT
TRBV10-2	NA	few	TRBJ1-3	CASSVQGGSGNTIYF	TGCGCCAGCAGTGTACAGGGCGGCTCTGGAAACACCATATATTTT
TRBV30	NA	NA	TRBJ2-1	CAWSVNGLPKDEQFF	TGTGCCTGGAGTGTAAACGGACTGCCCAAGGATGAGCAGTTCTTC
TRBV18	NA	NA	TRBJ2-5	CASSPMRLIRGQETQYF	TGTGCCAGCTCACCCATGAGGCTTATAAGGGGACAAGAGACCCAGTACTTC
TRBV18	NA	NA	TRBJ1-1	CASSTTDRTEAFF	TGTGCCAGTTCGACAACCGATAGGACTGAAGCTTTCTTT
TRBV28	TRBD1	NA	TRBJ1-5	CASSFNRGLRDQPQHF	TGTGCCAGCAGTTTTAACAGGGGGCTAAGAGATCAGCCCCAGCATTTT
TRBV6-1	TRBD1	NA	TRBJ2-2	CASNGQGSNTGELFF	TGTGCCAGCAACGGACAGGGGTCGAACACCGGGGAGCTGTTTTTT
TRBV5-4	NA	once	TRBJ2-1	CASSLAGARIYNEQFF	TGTGCCAGCAGCTTGGCCGGTGCGAGGATTTACAATGAGCAGTTCTTC
TRBV5-1	TRBD1	NA	TRBJ1-4	CASSSSGTGHEKLFF	TGCGCCAGCAGCTCTTCCGGGACAGGGCATGAAAAACTGTTTTTT
TRBV18	TRBD1	NA	TRBJ2-3	CASSLGTGGADTQYF	TGTGCCAGCTCCCTTGGGACAGGGGGCGCAGATACGCAGTATTTT
TRBV7-2	NA	NA	TRBJ2-5	CASSLAAGIMETQYF	TGTGCCAGCAGCCTAGCTGCGGGGATCATGGAGACCCAGTACTTC
TRBV28	TRBD2	NA	TRBJ2-7	CASSGGASYEQYF	TGTGCCAGCAGCGGGGGGGCCTCCTACGAGCAGTACTTC
TRBV7-9	TRBD1	NA	TRBJ1-2	CAIDRAGYTF	TGTGCCATCGACAGGGCTGGCTACACCTTC
TRBV11-2	NA	few	TRBJ2-7	CASSSQGYEQYF	TGTGCCAGCAGCTCGCAGGGTTACGAGCAGTACTTC
TRBV19	TRBD1	NA	TRBJ1-2	CASRPSPGQGLDGYTF	TGTGCCAGTCGCCCATCACCGGGACAGGGTCTGGATGGCTACACCTTC
TRBV6-5	NA	NA	TRBJ1-2	CASSYSGREYGYTF	TGTGCCAGCAGTTACTCAGGGAGGGAGTATGGCTACACCTTC
TRBV7-9	TRBD1	NA	TRBJ1-6	CASSRGQLNSPLHF	TGTGCCAGCAGCCGGGGACAGCTTAATTCACCCCTCCACTTT
TRBV7-9	NA	few	TRBJ1-2	CASSPPGKSYGYTF	TGTGCCAGCAGCCCTCCGGGGAAGAGCTATGGCTACACCTTC
TRBV5-1	NA	few	TRBJ1-2	CASKGTGFYYGYTF	TGCGCCAGTAAAGGAACGGGATTTTACTATGGCTACACCTTC
TRBV19	NA	few	TRBJ2-3	CASSPARGVGDTQYF	TGTGCCAGTAGCCCGGCCCGGGGTGTCGGAGATACGCAGTATTTT
TRBV6-6	NA	NA	TRBJ2-7	CASSYSSSYEQYF	TGTGCCAGCAGTTACTCGAGTTCCTACGAGCAGTACTTC
TRBV28	NA	few	TRBJ1-3	CASSRFLGGPGNTIYF	TGTGCCAGCAGCCGATTTTTGGGGGGACCTGGAAACACCATATATTTT
TRBV5-1	NA	NA	TRBJ2-2	CASSLVAGLNTGELFF	TGCGCCAGCAGCTTGGTTGCAGGACTGAACACCGGGGAGCTGTTTTTT
TRBV29-1	TRBD1	NA	TRBJ2-1	CSVEEYGTGVRYNEQFF	TGCAGCGTTGAAGAATACGGTACAGGGGTGAGATACAATGAGCAGTTCTTC
TRBV6-1	NA	NA	TRBJ1-1	CASTLTRNTEAFF	TGTGCCAGCACCTTGACACGGAACACTGAAGCTTTCTTT
TRBV9	TRBD1	few	TRBJ2-3	CASSVGQGVTDTQYF	TGTGCCAGCAGCGTAGGACAGGGGGTCACAGATACGCAGTATTTT
TRBV6-5	NA	NA	TRBJ1-4	CASSSPQGGGEKLFF	TGTGCCAGCAGTTCCCCACAAGGGGGTGGCGAAAAACTGTTTTTT
TRBV7-9	NA	NA	TRBJ1-1	CASSPLMNTEAFF	TGTGCCAGCAGCCCACTGATGAACACTGAAGCTTTCTTT
TRBV27	NA	NA	TRBJ2-7	CASGASYEQYF	TGTGCCAGCGGAGCTTCCTACGAGCAGTACTTC
TRBV5-1	NA	NA	TRBJ2-7	CASSLEAGISYEQYF	TGCGCCAGCAGCTTGGAGGCAGGGATCTCCTACGAGCAGTACTTC
TRBV4-1	TRBD1	NA	TRBJ1-2	CASSQDLGVTGRYGYTF	TGCGCCAGCAGCCAAGATCTAGGGGTGACAGGGAGGTATGGCTACACCTTC
TRBV28	NA	NA	TRBJ1-2	CAISLGADQNGYTF	TGTGCCATCTCGTTGGGCGCTGATCAAAATGGCTACACCTTC
TRBV4-3	NA	NA	TRBJ1-6	CASSQDIIGNSSPLHF	TGCGCCAGCAGCCAAGATATCATAGGAAATAGCTCACCCCTCCACTTT
TRBV29-1	NA	NA	TRBJ1-5	CSVVAENNQPQHF	TGCAGCGTTGTGGCGGAAAACAATCAGCCCCAGCATTTT
TRBV5-3	NA	NA	TRBJ2-7	CAPPGMGDWPYEQYF	TGTGCCCCTCCGGGTATGGGGGACTGGCCTTACGAGCAGTACTTC
TRBV7-9	TRBD1	NA	TRBJ1-4	CASSKTGGTNEKLFF	TGTGCCAGCAGCAAGACAGGGGGCACTAATGAAAAACTGTTTTTT
TRBV18	NA	NA	TRBJ2-5	CASSSGETQYF	TGTGCCAGCTCAAGCGGGGAGACCCAGTACTTC
TRBV19	TRBD1	NA	TRBJ1-5	CASSIRPGTGPISNQPQHF	TGTGCCAGTAGTATCAGGCCCGGGACAGGCCCTATTAGCAATCAGCCCCAGCATTTT
TRBV6-6	NA	NA	TRBJ2-4	CASSTQGAKNIQYF	TGTGCCAGCAGCACACAGGGAGCCAAAAACATTCAGTACTTC
TRBV13	NA	NA	TRBJ2-2	CASSLGLGGELFF	TGTGCCAGCAGCTTAGGCCTAGGCGGGGAGCTGTTTTTT
TRBV28	NA	NA	TRBJ1-2	CASSQGTSNYGYTF	TGTGCCAGCAGCCAAGGGACATCAAACTATGGCTACACCTTC
TRBV6-5	TRBD1	NA	TRBJ2-7	CASSRTRTGTYEQYF	TGTGCCAGCAGTCGTACTCGGACAGGAACCTACGAGCAGTACTTC
TRBV2	NA	NA	TRBJ2-5	CVTSSQGMETQYF	TGTGTCACCTCGTCGCAGGGAATGGAGACCCAGTACTTC